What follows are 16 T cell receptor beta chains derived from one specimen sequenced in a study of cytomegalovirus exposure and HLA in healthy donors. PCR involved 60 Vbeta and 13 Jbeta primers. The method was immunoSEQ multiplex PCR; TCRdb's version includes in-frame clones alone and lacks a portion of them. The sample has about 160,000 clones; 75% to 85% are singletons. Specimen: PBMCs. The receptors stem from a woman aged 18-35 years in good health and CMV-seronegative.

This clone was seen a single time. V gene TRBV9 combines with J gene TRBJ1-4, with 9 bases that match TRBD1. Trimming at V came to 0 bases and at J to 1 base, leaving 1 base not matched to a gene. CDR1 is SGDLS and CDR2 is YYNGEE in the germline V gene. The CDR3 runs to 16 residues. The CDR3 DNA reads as TGTGCCAGCAGCGTAGGACAGGGGGGAACTAATGAAAAACTGTTTTTT. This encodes CASSVGQGGTNEKLFF.

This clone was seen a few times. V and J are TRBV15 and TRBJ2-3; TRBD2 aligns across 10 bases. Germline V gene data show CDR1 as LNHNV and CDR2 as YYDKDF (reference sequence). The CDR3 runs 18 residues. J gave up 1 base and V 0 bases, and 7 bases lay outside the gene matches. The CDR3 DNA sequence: TGTGCCACCAGCAGAGAAACGGCTAGCGGGAGCCGCACAGATACGCAGTATTTT. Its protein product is CATSRETASGSRTDTQYF.

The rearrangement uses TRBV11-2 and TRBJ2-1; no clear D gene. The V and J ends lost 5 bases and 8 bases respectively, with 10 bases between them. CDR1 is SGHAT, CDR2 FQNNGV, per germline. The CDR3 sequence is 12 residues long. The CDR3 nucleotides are TGTGCCAGCAGCCCGAGGAGAGATGAGCAGTTCTTC. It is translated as CASSPRRDEQFF.

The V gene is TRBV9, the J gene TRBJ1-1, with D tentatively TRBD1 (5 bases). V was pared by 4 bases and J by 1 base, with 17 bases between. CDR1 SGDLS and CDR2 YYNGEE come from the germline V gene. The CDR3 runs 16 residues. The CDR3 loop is CASSPRLGGWNTEAFF. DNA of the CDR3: TGTGCCAGCAGCCCCCGGCTGGGGGGTTGGAACACTGAAGCTTTCTTT.

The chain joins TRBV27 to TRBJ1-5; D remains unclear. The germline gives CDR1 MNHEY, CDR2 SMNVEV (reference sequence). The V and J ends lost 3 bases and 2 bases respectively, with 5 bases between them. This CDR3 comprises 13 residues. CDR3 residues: CASSFSRNQPQHF. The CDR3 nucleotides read TGTGCCAGCAGTTTCAGTCGCAATCAGCCCCAGCATTTT.

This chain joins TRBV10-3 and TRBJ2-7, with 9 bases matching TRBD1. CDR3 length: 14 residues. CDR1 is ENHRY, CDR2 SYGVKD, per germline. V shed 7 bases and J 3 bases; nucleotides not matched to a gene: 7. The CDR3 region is CAINSPTGGYEQYF. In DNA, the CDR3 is TGTGCCATCAACAGCCCGACAGGGGGCTACGAGCAGTACTTC.

The CDR3: CASSPSGGFGKGSGNTIYF. CDR3 nucleotides: TGTGCCAGCAGTCCTTCAGGGGGCTTTGGGAAGGGCTCTGGAAACACCATATATTTT. The rearrangement joins TRBV28 to TRBJ1-3; 8 bases fit TRBD1. The V gene's germline CDR1 is MDHEN and CDR2 SYDVKM. CDR3 length: 19 residues. Trimming removed 5 bases from V and 0 bases from J; junction bases left unmatched: 15.

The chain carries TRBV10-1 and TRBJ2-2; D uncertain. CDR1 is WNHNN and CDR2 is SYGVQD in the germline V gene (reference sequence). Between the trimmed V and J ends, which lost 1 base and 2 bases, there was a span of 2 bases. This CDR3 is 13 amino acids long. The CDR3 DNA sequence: TGCGCCAGCAGTGAGTTAAACACCGGGGAGCTGTTTTTT. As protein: CASSELNTGELFF.

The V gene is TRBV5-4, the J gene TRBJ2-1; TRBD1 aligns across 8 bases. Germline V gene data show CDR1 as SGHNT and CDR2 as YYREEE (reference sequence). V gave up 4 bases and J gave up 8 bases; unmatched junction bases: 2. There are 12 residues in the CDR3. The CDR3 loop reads CASSQTGDEQFF. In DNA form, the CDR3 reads TGTGCCAGCAGCCAGACAGGGGATGAGCAGTTCTTC.

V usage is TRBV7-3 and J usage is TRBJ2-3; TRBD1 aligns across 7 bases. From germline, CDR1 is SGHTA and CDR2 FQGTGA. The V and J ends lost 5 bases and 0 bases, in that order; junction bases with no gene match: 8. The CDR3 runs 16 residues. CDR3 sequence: CASSPHGTVSTDTQYF. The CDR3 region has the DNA TGTGCCAGCAGCCCGCATGGGACAGTTAGCACAGATACGCAGTATTTT.

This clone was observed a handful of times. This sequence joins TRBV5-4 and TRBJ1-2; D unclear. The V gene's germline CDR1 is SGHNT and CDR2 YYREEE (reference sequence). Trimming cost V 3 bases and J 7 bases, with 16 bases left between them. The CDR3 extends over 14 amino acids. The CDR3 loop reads CASSWARAGGGYTF. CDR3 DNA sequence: TGTGCCAGCAGCTGGGCGAGGGCTGGCGGTGGCTACACCTTC.

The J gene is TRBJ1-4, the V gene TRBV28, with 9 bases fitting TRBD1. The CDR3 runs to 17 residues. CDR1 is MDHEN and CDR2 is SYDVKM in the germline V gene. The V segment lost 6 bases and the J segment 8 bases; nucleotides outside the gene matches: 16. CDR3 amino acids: CASSHPVGQGLWEKLFF. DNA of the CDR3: TGTGCCAGCAGCCATCCCGTGGGACAGGGTTTGTGGGAAAAACTGTTTTTT.

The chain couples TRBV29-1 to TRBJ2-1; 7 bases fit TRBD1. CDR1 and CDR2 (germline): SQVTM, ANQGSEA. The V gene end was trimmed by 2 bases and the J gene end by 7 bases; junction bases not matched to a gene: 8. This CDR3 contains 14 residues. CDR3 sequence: CSVESDREINEQFF. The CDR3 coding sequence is TGCAGCGTTGAAAGCGACAGGGAAATTAATGAGCAGTTCTTC.

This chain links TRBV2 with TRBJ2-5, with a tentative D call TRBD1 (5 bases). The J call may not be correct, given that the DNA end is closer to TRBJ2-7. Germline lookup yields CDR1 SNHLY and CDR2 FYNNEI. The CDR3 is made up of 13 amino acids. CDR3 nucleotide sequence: TGTGCCAGCGCAGGGAATTGGGGCTACGAGCAGTACTTC. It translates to CASAGNWGYEQYF.

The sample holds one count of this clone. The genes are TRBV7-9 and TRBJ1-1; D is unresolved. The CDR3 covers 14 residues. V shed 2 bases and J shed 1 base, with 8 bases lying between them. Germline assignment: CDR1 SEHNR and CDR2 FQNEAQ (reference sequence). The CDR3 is CASSLLAENTEAFF. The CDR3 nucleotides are TGTGCCAGCAGCTTACTGGCAGAGAACACTGAAGCTTTCTTT.

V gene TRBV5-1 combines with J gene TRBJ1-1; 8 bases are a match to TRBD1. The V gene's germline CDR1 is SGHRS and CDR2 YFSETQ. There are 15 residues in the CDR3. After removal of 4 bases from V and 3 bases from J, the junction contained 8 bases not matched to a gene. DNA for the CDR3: TGCGCCAGCAGCCCAGGGGGCGCAAGGGACACTGAAGCTTTCTTT. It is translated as CASSPGGARDTEAFF.